The rows below give T cell receptor beta chains drawn from one sample of a study of radiotherapy plus CTLA-4 blockade in lung cancer. Here immunoSEQ multiplex PCR was the method, and the copy in TCRdb shows in-frame clones only, minus some. The sample contains fewer than 75,000 clones, 87% of which appear only once. Source: peripheral blood, taken from a patient treated with radiotherapy plus ipilimumab. The receptors come from a human donor with non-small cell lung cancer that progressed on radiotherapy plus ipilimumab. The CDR3 runs from the conserved cysteine through the conserved F or W. A D gene is named only where the DNA matches it firmly. The listing skips clone size in some rows; elsewhere it reads once, few, many or a size class.

TRBV6-5,once,NA,TRBJ1-4,TGTGCCAGCAGTTCCAGCGGACGGACTAATGAAAAACTGTTTTTT,CASSSSGRTNEKLFF
TRBV29-1,NA,NA,TRBJ1-2,TGCAGCGTTGGCGTGGCCGGGGATAGCTACACCTTC,CSVGVAGDSYTF
TRBV5-1,few,NA,TRBJ1-3,TGCGCCAGCAGCTTGTACAGTGACTCTGGAAACACCATATATTTT,CASSLYSDSGNTIYF
TRBV11-2,NA,TRBD2,TRBJ2-1,TGTGCCAGCAGGTCACTAGCGGGAGCAGGTAATGAGCAGTTCTTC,CASRSLAGAGNEQFF
TRBV28,NA,NA,TRBJ1-2,TGTGCCAGCAGTTTTCGTTGGGAGGGCTATGGCTACACCTTC,CASSFRWEGYGYTF
TRBV5-6,NA,TRBD1,TRBJ1-1,TGTGCCAGCTTTAGGGGACAGGGGTCAAACACTGAAGCTTTCTTT,CASFRGQGSNTEAFF
TRBV7-9,NA,NA,TRBJ2-3,TGTGCCAGCAGCTTAGTCGCAGATACGCAGTATTTT,CASSLVADTQYF
TRBV27,NA,TRBD2,TRBJ2-1,TGTGCCAGCAGTTTAGGTTGGGGGAGGGCGTCCTACAATGAGCAGTTCTTC,CASSLGWGRASYNEQFF
TRBV19,once,NA,TRBJ1-5,TGTGCCAGTAGTCCCTTCCTCCAACAGGTTAGCAATCAGCCCCAGCATTTT,CASSPFLQQVSNQPQHF
TRBV4-2,NA,TRBD2,TRBJ2-1,TGTGCCAGCAGCCAAGAGGGACTAGCGGGAGAAAGGGCATCCTACAATGAGCAGTTCTTC,CASSQEGLAGERASYNEQFF
TRBV2,once,TRBD1,TRBJ1-1,TGTGCCAGCAGAGGGACAGGGTCCAACACTGAAGCTTTCTTT,CASRGTGSNTEAFF
TRBV30,NA,NA,TRBJ2-3,TGTGCCTGGAGTGTCGGGACGCAAGCTAGCACAGATACGCAGTATTTT,CAWSVGTQASTDTQYF
TRBV29-1,NA,NA,TRBJ2-5,TGCAGCGCCGGACGGATTGGAGGGACCCAGTACTTC,CSAGRIGGTQYF
TRBV5-1,NA,TRBD2,TRBJ2-7,TGCGCCAGCAGCTTGGCGCTAGCGGGATCCCTTTCCTACGAGCAGTACTTC,CASSLALAGSLSYEQYF
TRBV5-4,NA,TRBD1,TRBJ1-2,TGTGCCGGCGCACGGGGCACAGGGGCCTCCAATGGCTACACCTTC,CAGARGTGASNGYTF
TRBV6-1,few,TRBD2,TRBJ2-5,TGTGCCAGCACCTGGCTAGCGGGAGAGACCCAGTACTTC,CASTWLAGETQYF
TRBV28,NA,TRBD1,TRBJ1-4,TGTGCCAGCAGTACGATCGGGACAGGGGGAGAAAAACTGTTTTTT,CASSTIGTGGEKLFF
TRBV7-9,NA,NA,TRBJ1-2,TGTGCCAGCAGCCGGGACATCTCCTATGGCTACACCTTC,CASSRDISYGYTF
TRBV7-3,NA,NA,TRBJ2-3,TGTGCCAGCAGCTTAACGGTGGGAGACACAGATACGCAGTATTTT,CASSLTVGDTDTQYF
TRBV5-1,NA,NA,TRBJ2-1,TGCGCCAGCAGCTTGGTGGGAGTTAGGTACAATGAGCAGTTCTTC,CASSLVGVRYNEQFF
TRBV5-1,NA,TRBD2,TRBJ2-5,TGCGCCAGCGGAACCTCCGGGACTAGCGAAGAGACCCAGTACTTC,CASGTSGTSEETQYF
TRBV5-1,NA,NA,TRBJ1-2,TGCGCCAGCAGCTTGGCCGGGACAATTTATGGCTACACCTTC,CASSLAGTIYGYTF
TRBV28,NA,NA,TRBJ2-3,TGTGCCAGCCTTATCGGGGGAAGCACAGATACGCAGTATTTT,CASLIGGSTDTQYF
TRBV28,NA,NA,TRBJ2-1,TGTGCCAGCAGGGTCGAGATCTCCTACAATGAGCAGTTCTTC,CASRVEISYNEQFF
TRBV7-8,once,NA,TRBJ1-5,TGTGCCAGCAGCTTAGGAGGTGGGTTGGGCCAGCCCCAGCATTTT,CASSLGGGLGQPQHF
TRBV28,NA,TRBD1,TRBJ1-1,TGTGCCAGCAGTCTCCGGGACAGGAGCCTCTGGACTGAAGCTTTCTTT,CASSLRDRSLWTEAFF
TRBV29-1,NA,NA,TRBJ1-1,TGCAGCGTCGAAGCAGGGGCCGGGACTGAAGCTTTCTTT,CSVEAGAGTEAFF
TRBV29-1,NA,TRBD1,TRBJ2-1,TGCAGCGTTAGCGGACAGGGTGGGGTCAATGAGCAGTTCTTC,CSVSGQGGVNEQFF
TRBV30,NA,NA,TRBJ2-5,TGTGCCTGGACCGCGGGGAGCTGGGAGACCCAGTACTTC,CAWTAGSWETQYF
TRBV5-6,NA,NA,TRBJ2-3,TGTGCCAGCAGCTTGGCCAGTTTCTCAGATACGCAGTATTTT,CASSLASFSDTQYF
TRBV28,NA,TRBD1,TRBJ2-5,TGTGCCAGCAGTTTCCCTAACCGGGACAGAGCCCAAGAGACCCAGTACTTC,CASSFPNRDRAQETQYF
TRBV2,NA,NA,TRBJ1-4,TGTGCCAGCAGTCAACAGGGTTCAGGCGAAAAACTGTTTTTT,CASSQQGSGEKLFF
TRBV6-6,NA,NA,TRBJ1-1,TGTGCCAGCACGCTGAACACTGAAGCTTTCTTT,CASTLNTEAFF
TRBV2,NA,NA,TRBJ2-1,TGTGCCAGCAGTGAGAGAGGTGAGCAGTTCTTC,CASSERGEQFF
TRBV28,NA,NA,TRBJ2-5,TGTGCCAGCATACACGAGTACCAAGAGACCCAGTACTTC,CASIHEYQETQYF
TRBV20-1,few,NA,TRBJ1-1,TGCAGTGCGCGAAGGGGGAGTGAAGCTTTCTTT,CSARRGSEAFF
TRBV28,NA,NA,TRBJ1-1,TGTGCCAGCAGTTCGAACATGAACACTGAAGCTTTCTTT,CASSSNMNTEAFF
TRBV7-2,NA,NA,TRBJ2-7,TGTGCCAGCAGCCTAACGCAATTCTACGAGCAGTACTTC,CASSLTQFYEQYF
TRBV9,NA,TRBD1,TRBJ2-2,TGTGCCAGCAGCTCGGGACAGTCGAACACCGGGGAGCTGTTTTTT,CASSSGQSNTGELFF
TRBV4-1,NA,NA,TRBJ1-2,TGCGCCAGCAGCCAAGAAGGGGATACGGGGACCTATGGCTACACCTTC,CASSQEGDTGTYGYTF
TRBV4-1,NA,NA,TRBJ2-5,TGCGCCAGCAGCCGCCGGGAGTTCCAAGAGACCCAGTACTTC,CASSRREFQETQYF
TRBV7-8,NA,TRBD1,TRBJ2-5,TGTGCCAGCAGCGGGGACAGCCTCACCGAGACCCAGTACTTC,CASSGDSLTETQYF
TRBV5-1,once,TRBD1,TRBJ1-1,TGCGCCAGCTCCCGACAGGGGGGAAGCACTGAAGCTTTCTTT,CASSRQGGSTEAFF
TRBV9,NA,TRBD2,TRBJ2-1,TGTGCCAGCACAAAGACTAGCGGGTACAATGAGCAGTTCTTC,CASTKTSGYNEQFF
TRBV27,NA,TRBD2,TRBJ2-1,TGTGCCAGCAGTTTAATCGGACTAGCGGGAGTTCATGAGCAGTTCTTC,CASSLIGLAGVHEQFF